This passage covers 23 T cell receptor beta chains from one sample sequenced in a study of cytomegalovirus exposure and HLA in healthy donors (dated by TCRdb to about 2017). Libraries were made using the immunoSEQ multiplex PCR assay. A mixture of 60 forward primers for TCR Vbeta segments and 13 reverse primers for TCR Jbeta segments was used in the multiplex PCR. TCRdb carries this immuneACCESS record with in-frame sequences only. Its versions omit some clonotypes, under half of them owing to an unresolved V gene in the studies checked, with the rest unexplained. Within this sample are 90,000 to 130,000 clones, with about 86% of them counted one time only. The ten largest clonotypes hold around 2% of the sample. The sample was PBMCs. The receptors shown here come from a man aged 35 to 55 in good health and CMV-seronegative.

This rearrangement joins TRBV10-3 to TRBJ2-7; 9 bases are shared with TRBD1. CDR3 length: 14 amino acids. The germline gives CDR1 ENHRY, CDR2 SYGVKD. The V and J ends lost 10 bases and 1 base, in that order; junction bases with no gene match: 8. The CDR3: CATDPGQGSYEQYF. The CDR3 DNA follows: TGTGCCACGGATCCGGGACAGGGTTCCTACGAGCAGTACTTC.

DNA of the CDR3: TGTGCCAGCAGCTCGCCCCACCCCGGACAGAGGCAGTACGAGCAGTACTTC. It yields the protein CASSSPHPGQRQYEQYF. J is TRBJ2-7 and V is TRBV7-2; the D gene is possibly TRBD1 (6 bases). The germline gives CDR1 SGHTA, CDR2 FQGNSA. Trimming removed 4 bases at V and 4 bases at J, with 23 bases between. The CDR3 sequence is 17 residues long.

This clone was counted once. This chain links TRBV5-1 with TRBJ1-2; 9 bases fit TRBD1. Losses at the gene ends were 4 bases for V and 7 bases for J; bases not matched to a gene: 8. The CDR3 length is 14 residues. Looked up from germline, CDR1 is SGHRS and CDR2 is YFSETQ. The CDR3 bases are TGCGCCAGCAGCGTACAGGGGGCTCAGGGTGGCTACACCTTC. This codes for CASSVQGAQGGYTF.

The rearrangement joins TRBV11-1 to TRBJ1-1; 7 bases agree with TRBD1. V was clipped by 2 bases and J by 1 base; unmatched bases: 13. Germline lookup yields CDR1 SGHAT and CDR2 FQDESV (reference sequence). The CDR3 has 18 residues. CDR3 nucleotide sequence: TGTGCCAGCAGCTTAAGGTTTGGCAGGGGGGTCGAGAACACTGAAGCTTTCTTT. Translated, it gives CASSLRFGRGVENTEAFF.

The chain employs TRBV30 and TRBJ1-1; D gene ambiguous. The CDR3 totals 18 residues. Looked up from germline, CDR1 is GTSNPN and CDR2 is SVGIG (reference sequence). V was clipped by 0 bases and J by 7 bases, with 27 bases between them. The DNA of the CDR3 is TGTGCCTGGAGTGTAAGGAGCTCCGGGGTTCGAAAACTGGGTGAAGCTTTCTTT. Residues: CAWSVRSSGVRKLGEAFF.

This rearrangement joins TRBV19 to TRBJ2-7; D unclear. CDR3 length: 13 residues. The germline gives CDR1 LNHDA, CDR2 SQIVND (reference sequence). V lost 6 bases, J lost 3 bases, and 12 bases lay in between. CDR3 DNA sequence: TGTGCCAGTAGCTTTGGTAGTGTCTACGAGCAGTACTTC. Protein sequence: CASSFGSVYEQYF.

CDR3 sequence: CSVDGSGGTQYF. The CDR3 coding sequence is TGCAGCGTTGACGGTAGCGGGGGAACGCAGTATTTT. The chain is built from TRBV29-1 and TRBJ2-3; TRBD2 agrees at 9 bases. This CDR3 has 12 amino acids. CDR1 and CDR2 (germline): SQVTM, ANQGSEA. Trimming cost V 3 bases and J 9 bases; bases outside gene matches: 4.

CDR3 residues: CSAALSGGYNEQFF. The CDR3 coding sequence is TGCAGTGCCGCACTTAGCGGGGGTTACAATGAGCAGTTCTTC. The chain uses TRBV29-1 and TRBJ2-1; 9 bases agree with TRBD2. CDR1 and CDR2 from the germline V gene are SQVTM and ANQGSEA. This CDR3 spans 14 amino acids.

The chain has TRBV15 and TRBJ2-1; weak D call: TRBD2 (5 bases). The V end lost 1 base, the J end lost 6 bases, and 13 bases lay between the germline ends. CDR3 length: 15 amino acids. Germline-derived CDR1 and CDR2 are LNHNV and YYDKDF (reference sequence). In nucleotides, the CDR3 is TGTGCCACCAGCAGAGGGACCCTCGGAGGCAATGAGCAGTTCTTC. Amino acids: CATSRGTLGGNEQFF.

The CDR3 region has the DNA TGTGCCAGCAGCTTACGGGACACTAGCACAGATACGCAGTATTTT. It translates to CASSLRDTSTDTQYF. This chain links TRBV7-9 with TRBJ2-3; the D gene is possibly TRBD1 (6 bases). V gave up 2 bases and J gave up 0 bases, with 9 bases separating them. The germline V gene encodes CDR1 SEHNR and CDR2 FQNEAQ (reference sequence). The CDR3 extends over 15 amino acids.

In nucleotides, the CDR3 is TGTGCCAGCAGGCAGTACCCTTCACCCCTCCACTTT. Protein product: CASRQYPSPLHF. The rearrangement joins TRBV5-8 to TRBJ1-6, with D uncertain. From germline, CDR1 is SGHTS and CDR2 YDEGEE. This CDR3 region has 12 residues. V lost 5 bases and J lost 9, with 9 bases in between.

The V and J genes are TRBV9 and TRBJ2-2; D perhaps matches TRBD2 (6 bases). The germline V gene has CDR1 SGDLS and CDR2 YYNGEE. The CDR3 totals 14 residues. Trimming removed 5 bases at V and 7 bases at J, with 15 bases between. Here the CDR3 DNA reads TGTGCCAGCAGTCCCCAACTGGAGGGCGGGGAGCTGTTTTTT. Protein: CASSPQLEGGELFF. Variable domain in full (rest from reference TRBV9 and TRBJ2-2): DSGVTQTPKHLITATGQRVTLRCSPRSGDLSVYWYQQSLDQGLQFLIQYYNGEERAKGNILERFSAQQFPDLHSELNLSSLELGDSALYFCASSPQLEGGELFFGEGSRLTVL.

The chain's CDR3 is CASSYSGEADTQYF. CDR3 sequence (DNA): TGCGCCAGCAGCTATAGCGGGGAGGCAGATACGCAGTATTTT. The chain carries TRBV5-1 and TRBJ2-3; 8 bases are a match to TRBD2. There are 14 residues in the CDR3. Germline V gives CDR1 SGHRS, CDR2 YFSETQ. V was pared by 3 bases and J by 4 bases, with 4 bases of the junction left unmatched.

The chain's CDR3 is CASSKVEGTPSF. CDR3 nucleotide sequence: TGTGCCAGCAGCAAAGTGGAGGGGACGCCTTCCTTC. The chain uses TRBV21-1 and TRBJ2-7; the table gives TRBD2 as D, unverified against the DNA. TRBV21-1 is classified as a pseudogene. The CDR3 loop spans 12 amino acids.

The CDR3 loop reads CASRPGQGKGDYGYTF. CDR3 bases: TGTGCCAGTAGACCGGGACAGGGAAAAGGGGACTATGGCTACACCTTC. This chain uses TRBV19 with TRBJ1-2, with 9 bases that match TRBD1. The germline CDR1 and CDR2 sequences are LNHDA and SQIVND (reference sequence). CDR3 length: 16 residues. Trimming took 6 bases from V and 3 from J; bases not matched to a gene: 11.

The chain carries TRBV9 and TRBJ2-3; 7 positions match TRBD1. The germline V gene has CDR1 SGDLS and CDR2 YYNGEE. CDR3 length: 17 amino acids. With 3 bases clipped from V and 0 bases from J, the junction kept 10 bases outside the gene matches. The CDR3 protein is CASSDNRGQASTDTQYF. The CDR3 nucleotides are TGTGCCAGCAGCGACAACAGAGGACAGGCGAGCACAGATACGCAGTATTTT.

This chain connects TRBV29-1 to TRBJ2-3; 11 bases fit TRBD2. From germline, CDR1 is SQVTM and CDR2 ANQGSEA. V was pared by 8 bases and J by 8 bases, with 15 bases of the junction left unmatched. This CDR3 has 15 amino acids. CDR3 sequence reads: CSIDSGGASGGTQYF. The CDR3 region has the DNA TGCAGCATCGATAGCGGGGGGGCCTCAGGGGGTACGCAGTATTTT.

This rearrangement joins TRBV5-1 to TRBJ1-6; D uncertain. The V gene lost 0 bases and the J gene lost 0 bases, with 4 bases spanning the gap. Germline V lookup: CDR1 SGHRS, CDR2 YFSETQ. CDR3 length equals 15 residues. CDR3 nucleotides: TGCGCCAGCAGCTTGGACAGCTCCTATAATTCACCCCTCCACTTT. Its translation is CASSLDSSYNSPLHF. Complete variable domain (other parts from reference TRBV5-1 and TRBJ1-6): KAGVTQTPRYLIKTRGQQVTLSCSPISGHRSVSWYQQTPGQGLQFLFEYFSETQRNKGNFPGRFSGRQFSNSRSEMNVSTLELGDSALYLCASSLDSSYNSPLHFGNGTRLTVT.

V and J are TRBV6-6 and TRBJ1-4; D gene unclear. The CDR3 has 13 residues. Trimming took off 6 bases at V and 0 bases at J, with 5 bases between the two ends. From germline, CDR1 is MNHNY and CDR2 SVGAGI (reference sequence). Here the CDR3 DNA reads TGTGCCAGCAGGGGCGCAACTAATGAAAAACTGTTTTTT. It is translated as CASRGATNEKLFF.

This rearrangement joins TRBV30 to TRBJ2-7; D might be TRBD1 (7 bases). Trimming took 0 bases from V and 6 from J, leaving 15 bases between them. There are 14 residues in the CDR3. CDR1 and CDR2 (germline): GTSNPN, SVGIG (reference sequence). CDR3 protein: CAWSVLTGTGEQYF. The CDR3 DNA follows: TGTGCCTGGAGTGTACTGACAGGGACTGGCGAGCAGTACTTC. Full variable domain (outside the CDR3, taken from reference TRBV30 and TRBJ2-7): SQTIHQWPATLVQPVGSPLSLECTVEGTSNPNLYWYRQAAGRGLQLLFYSVGIGQISSEVPQNLSASRPQDRQFILSSKKLLLSDSGFYLCAWSVLTGTGEQYFGPGTRLTVT.

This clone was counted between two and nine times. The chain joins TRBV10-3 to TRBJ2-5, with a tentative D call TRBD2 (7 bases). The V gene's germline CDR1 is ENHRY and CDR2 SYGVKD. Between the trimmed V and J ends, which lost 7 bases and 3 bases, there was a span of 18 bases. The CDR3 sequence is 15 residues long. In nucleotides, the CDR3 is TGTGCCATCAAAGGGGGGGGACCAGGGGAAGAGACCCAGTACTTC. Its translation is CAIKGGGPGEETQYF.

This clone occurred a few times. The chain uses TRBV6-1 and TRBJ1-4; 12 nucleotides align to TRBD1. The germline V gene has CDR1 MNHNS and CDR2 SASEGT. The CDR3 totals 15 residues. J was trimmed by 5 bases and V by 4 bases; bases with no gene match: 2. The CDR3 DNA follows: TGTGCCAGCAGTGCCGGGACAGGGGGCAATGAAAAACTGTTTTTT. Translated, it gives CASSAGTGGNEKLFF.

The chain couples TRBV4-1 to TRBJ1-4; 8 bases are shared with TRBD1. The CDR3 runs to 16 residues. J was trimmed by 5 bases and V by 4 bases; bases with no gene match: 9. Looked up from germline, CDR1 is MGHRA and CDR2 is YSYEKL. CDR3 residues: CASSREGRQGNEKLFF. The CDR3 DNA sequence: TGCGCCAGCAGCCGAGAAGGGAGACAGGGGAATGAAAAACTGTTTTTT.